The T cell receptor beta chain under discussion was sequenced for a study of cytomegalovirus exposure and HLA in healthy donors. Overall study findings and caveats: Reports described diagnosis of cytomegalovirus status by the classifier as highly specific and sensitive. TCR beta chain V- and J-gene trimming was linked, in a later analysis, to a missense variant in DCLRE1C. A later examination showed that TCR association rates differed by HLA locus, with DRB1 most and HLA-C fewest.

The PCR used 60 Vbeta and 13 Jbeta primers. Sequenced by immunoSEQ multiplex PCR; TCRdb stores in-frame clones only, minus some. The sample lists 70,000 to 95,000 clones, about 76% seen once, with under 15% in the top ten. As for this clone: Its antigen is undetermined.

The clonotype was recovered from a woman aged 40 to 50 in good health and CMV-seropositive. The source material was PBMCs.

CDR3 bases: TGCGCCAGCAGCCTAGCGGCGATCCAAGAGACCCAGTACTTC. It encodes CASSLAAIQETQYF. The chain is built from TRBV5-1 and TRBJ2-5; 7 bases map to TRBD2. Trimming at V came to 4 bases and at J to 1 base, leaving 4 bases not matched to a gene. The CDR3 contains 14 residues. Germline CDR1 SGHRS, CDR2 YFSETQ.